This passage covers 30 T cell receptor beta chains from one sample sequenced in a study of a mutant IDH1 vaccine in newly diagnosed glioma. Their specific antigens are unknown. The repertoire was sequenced with immunoSEQ multiplex PCR; TCRdb's copy has only in-frame clones and lacks some. The data contain around 76,000 clones, 75% to 90% of them singletons. The time point: week 23, last vaccination. A single vaccine dose contained 300 ug of mutant IDH1 20-mer peptide, and topical imiquimod was used with it. This sample comprised PBMCs, obtained from a glioma patient whose treatment included an IDH1 peptide vaccine. These TCRs come from a woman aged 45-59 years with glioma.

This sequence joins TRBV27 and TRBJ1-5, with 10 bases fitting TRBD1. The CDR3 length is 15 residues. Germline loops: CDR1 MNHEY, CDR2 SMNVEV (reference sequence). V shed 4 bases and J 2 bases; nucleotides not matched to a gene: 2. DNA of the CDR3: TGTGCCAGCAGTTGGGGGACAGGGGGCAATCAGCCCCAGCATTTT. Its protein product is CASSWGTGGNQPQHF.

The genes are TRBV19 and TRBJ1-5; a possible D gene is TRBD1 (5 bases). There are 14 residues in the CDR3. Germline values: CDR1 LNHDA, CDR2 SQIVND (reference sequence). The germline V and J ends were trimmed by 4 bases and 3 bases, with 10 bases remaining between them. The CDR3, as DNA: TGTGCCAGTAGTACCCGGGGCCCCAATCAGCCCCAGCATTTT. It translates to CASSTRGPNQPQHF. Filled out from reference TRBV19 and TRBJ1-5, the complete variable domain reads DGGITQSPKYLFRKEGQNVTLSCEQNLNHDAMYWYRQDPGQGLRLIYYSQIVNDFQKGDIAEGYSVSREKKESFPLTVTSAQKNPTAFYLCASSTRGPNQPQHFGDGTRLSIL.

This chain uses TRBV6-5 with TRBJ2-5, with D unresolved. Near its end, the DNA agrees better with TRBJ2-7, so the J call may be wrong. The CDR3 loop spans 12 amino acids. From germline, CDR1 is MNHEY and CDR2 SVGAGI. CDR3 region: CASSNGPYEQYF. The DNA of the CDR3 is TGTGCCAGCAGTAACGGGCCCTACGAGCAGTACTTC.

CDR3 nucleotide sequence: TGTGCCAGCAGCCCAAGAGGAGCGGCTCAAGAGACCCAGTACTTC. It encodes CASSPRGAAQETQYF. V and J are TRBV11-2 and TRBJ2-5; TRBD2 might be the D (5 bases). Germline CDR1 is SGHAT and CDR2 is FQNNGV. CDR3 length: 15 amino acids. Trimming removed 5 bases at V and 2 bases at J, with 15 bases between.

The gene calls are TRBV5-4 and TRBJ2-7, with 10 bases aligning to TRBD1. The CDR3 runs 15 residues. Trimming removed 5 bases from V and 2 bases from J; junction bases left unmatched: 7. Germline V lookup: CDR1 SGHNT, CDR2 YYREEE (reference sequence). In nucleotides, the CDR3 is TGTGCCAGCAGTCCCCCGGGGACAGGGGCCTACGAGCAGTACTTC. Its protein is CASSPPGTGAYEQYF.

CDR3 bases: TGCGCCAGCAGACCAACACAGGGTACTAATGAAAAACTGTTTTTT. Translated: CASRPTQGTNEKLFF. The chain is built from TRBV5-1 and TRBJ1-4, with a weak D call TRBD1 (6 bases). Germline-derived CDR1 and CDR2 are SGHRS and YFSETQ. With 5 bases removed from V and 2 bases from J, the gap between germline ends came to 13 bases. This CDR3 is built from 15 residues.

This chain's CDR3 is CASSLRQGSSPLHF. CDR3 DNA sequence: TGTGCCAGCAGCTTGCGACAGGGTAGTTCACCCCTCCACTTT. The chain has TRBV7-2 and TRBJ1-6; 7 bases line up with TRBD1. With V trimmed by 3 bases and J by 9 bases, 5 bases remained unmatched. This CDR3 spans 14 amino acids. Per germline, CDR1 SGHTA and CDR2 FQGNSA. Using reference TRBV7-2 and TRBJ1-6 for the parts outside the CDR3, the full variable domain is GAGVSQSPSNKVTEKGKDVELRCDPISGHTALYWYRQSLGQGLEFLIYFQGNSAPDKSGLPSDRFSAERTGGSVSTLTIQRTQQEDSAVYLCASSLRQGSSPLHFGNGTRLTVT.

This chain connects TRBV6-6 to TRBJ1-2; D ambiguous. CDR3 length: 14 amino acids. Looked up from germline, CDR1 is MNHNY and CDR2 is SVGAGI (reference sequence). Trimming cost V 5 bases and J 0 bases, with 10 bases left between them. This chain's CDR3 is CASSNRRSNYGYTF. CDR3 nucleotides: TGTGCCAGCAGTAACCGACGATCTAACTATGGCTACACCTTC.

The J gene is TRBJ1-2, the V gene TRBV23-1; the D gene is possibly TRBD1 (6 bases). TRBV23-1 counts as an open reading frame of uncertain function. V gave up 5 bases and J gave up 12 bases, with 16 bases separating them. There are 12 residues in the CDR3. CDR3 DNA: TGCGCCAGCAGTTCCGAACAGGGAGCACACACCTTC. Encoded protein: CASSSEQGAHTF.

Here the CDR3 reads CASSPLSGGSSYEQYF. As DNA, the CDR3 is TGTGCCAGCAGCCCCCTTAGCGGGGGGAGCTCCTACGAGCAGTACTTC. This rearrangement joins TRBV28 to TRBJ2-7, with TRBD2 matching over 10 bases. V shed 6 bases, J shed 0 bases, and the junction held 8 bases outside the gene matches. CDR1 MDHEN and CDR2 SYDVKM come from the germline V gene. This CDR3 is built from 16 residues.

V and J are TRBV5-1 and TRBJ2-2; D remains unclear. The CDR3 contains 14 residues. Germline V gives CDR1 SGHRS, CDR2 YFSETQ. V dropped 1 base and J dropped 1 base, with 5 bases sitting between them. CDR3 residues: CASSLSGNTGELFF. For the CDR3, the DNA is TGCGCCAGCAGCTTGTCCGGGAACACCGGGGAGCTGTTTTTT.

This sequence joins TRBV5-4 and TRBJ2-7; D gene ambiguous. This CDR3 is built from 12 residues. Looked up from germline, CDR1 is SGHNT and CDR2 is YYREEE (reference sequence). The ends were cut back, 4 bases at V and 3 bases at J, with 8 bases in the middle. CDR3 in amino acids: CASSGDLYEQYF. DNA of the CDR3: TGTGCCAGCAGCGGCGACCTCTACGAGCAGTACTTC.

The chain uses TRBV30 and TRBJ2-2; a possible D gene is TRBD2 (5 bases). CDR1 GTSNPN and CDR2 SVGIG come from the germline V gene (reference sequence). The CDR3 is 14 residues long. V was cut by 3 bases and J by 6 bases, with 14 bases left in between. As DNA, the CDR3 is TGTGCCTGGAGCTCCGGACCAGCGGCCGGGGAGCTGTTTTTT. Protein sequence: CAWSSGPAAGELFF.

The rearrangement joins TRBV6-5 to TRBJ1-3, with D tentatively TRBD1 (5 bases). The germline V gene has CDR1 MNHEY and CDR2 SVGAGI. There are 14 residues in the CDR3. Trimming stripped 7 bases from V and 4 bases from J, with 14 bases between. The CDR3 DNA sequence: TGTGCCAGCACTCAACCAGGGCGCGGAAACACCATATATTTT. This gives the protein CASTQPGRGNTIYF.

The V gene is TRBV5-4, the J gene TRBJ1-2; weak D call: TRBD1 (5 bases). This CDR3 is built from 14 residues. Between the trimmed V and J ends, which lost 4 bases and 2 bases, there was a span of 12 bases. Germline CDR1 and CDR2: SGHNT and YYREEE (reference sequence). CDR3 DNA sequence: TGTGCCAGCAGCCGCATGGGGGGGAACTATGGCTACACCTTC. Amino acid sequence: CASSRMGGNYGYTF.

The V call is TRBV13, the J call TRBJ2-7, with 9 bases identical to TRBD1. Germline V gene data show CDR1 as PRHDT and CDR2 as FYEKMQ (reference sequence). This CDR3 has 16 residues. The trim removed 2 bases at V and 1 base at J, leaving 6 bases unmatched. CDR3 bases: TGTGCCAGCAGCTTAAGAGTAGGGACAGGGTCCTACGAGCAGTACTTC. It yields the protein CASSLRVGTGSYEQYF.

The chain joins TRBV5-4 to TRBJ2-3; tentative D call: TRBD1 (6 bases). V was pared by 1 base and J by 5 bases, with 8 bases between. Germline assignment: CDR1 SGHNT and CDR2 YYREEE (reference sequence). The CDR3 totals 13 residues. DNA for the CDR3: TGTGCCAGCAGCTTGTCGACAGGAGATACGCAGTATTTT. Amino acids: CASSLSTGDTQYF.

This chain uses TRBV10-3 with TRBJ2-1; 10 positions agree with TRBD2. This CDR3 contains 15 residues. J lost 8 bases, V lost 4 bases, and 8 bases had no gene match. The germline CDR1 and CDR2 sequences are ENHRY and SYGVKD. CDR3 DNA: TGTGCCATCAGTGGCGGGGCTAGCGGGAGCCATGAGCAGTTCTTC. Its protein product is CAISGGASGSHEQFF.

The rearrangement links TRBV6-5 to TRBJ1-1; D uncertain. Germline assignment: CDR1 MNHEY and CDR2 SVGAGI. The CDR3 length is 12 residues. Trimming took 2 bases from V and 5 from J, leaving 6 bases between them. The CDR3 here is CASSYTRTEAFF. The CDR3, as DNA: TGTGCCAGCAGTTACACTCGGACTGAAGCTTTCTTT.

The chain couples TRBV18 to TRBJ2-3; D unclear. Trimming took 0 bases from V and 0 from J, leaving 7 bases between them. Germline V gives CDR1 KGHSH, CDR2 LQKENI. This CDR3 is built from 15 residues. The CDR3: CASSPPWSSTDTQYF. The CDR3 DNA sequence: TGTGCCAGCTCACCACCCTGGAGTAGCACAGATACGCAGTATTTT.

The CDR3 bases are TGCGCCAGCAGCTTGGCCGGACAGGGCACTGAAGCTTTCTTT. Translated: CASSLAGQGTEAFF. This chain connects TRBV5-1 to TRBJ1-1, with TRBD1 identical over 8 bases. Germline V gene lookup returns CDR1 SGHRS and CDR2 YFSETQ. V was pared by 0 bases and J by 4 bases, with 2 bases of the junction left unmatched. This CDR3 has 14 amino acids.

The chain uses TRBV19 and TRBJ2-2; no clear D. Germline-derived CDR1 and CDR2 are LNHDA and SQIVND (reference sequence). V was trimmed by 5 bases and J by 2 bases, leaving 6 bases between them. CDR3 length: 13 amino acids. The DNA for the CDR3 is TGTGCCAGTAGTTTAATAAACACCGGGGAGCTGTTTTTT. Translation gives CASSLINTGELFF.

The chain employs TRBV7-8 and TRBJ2-1; 13 bases agree with TRBD2. From germline, CDR1 is SGHVS and CDR2 FQNEAQ. The junction had 8 bases not matched to a gene; V was cut back by 5 bases and J by 7 bases. There are 16 residues in the CDR3. CDR3 DNA: TGTGCCAGCAGCCGCGGACTAGCGGGAGTCTATAATGAGCAGTTCTTC. Translated, it gives CASSRGLAGVYNEQFF.

CDR3 sequence: CASSLVGANVLTF. CDR3 nucleotides: TGTGCCAGCAGCTTAGTTGGGGCCAACGTCCTGACTTTC. J is TRBJ2-6 and V is TRBV5-6; D not resolved. Trimming shortened V by 2 bases and J by 3 bases, and 3 bases separated the two germline ends. CDR1 and CDR2 from the germline V gene are SGHDT and YYEEEE. This CDR3 comprises 13 residues.

This chain uses TRBV15 with TRBJ2-1, with 10 bases matching TRBD2. Trimming cost V 5 bases and J 7 bases; bases outside gene matches: 11. CDR1 is LNHNV and CDR2 is YYDKDF in the germline V gene (reference sequence). The CDR3 runs 16 residues. CDR3 residues: CATSQRTSGLGNEQFF. The CDR3 DNA follows: TGTGCCACCAGCCAACGGACTAGCGGTTTAGGGAATGAGCAGTTCTTC.

This chain links TRBV5-1 with TRBJ2-7, with D possibly being TRBD1 or TRBD2 (5 bases each). Germline lookup yields CDR1 SGHRS and CDR2 YFSETQ. The CDR3 contains 15 residues. V was cut by 1 base and J by 4 bases, with 15 bases left in between. DNA for the CDR3: TGCGCCAGCAGCTTGACTGGGACCCGAGGATACGAGCAGTACTTC. As protein: CASSLTGTRGYEQYF.

The V and J genes are TRBV6-6 and TRBJ1-1; D is unresolved. V lost 0 bases and J lost 6, with 11 bases in between. This CDR3 has 14 amino acids. Per germline, CDR1 MNHNY and CDR2 SVGAGI (reference sequence). This CDR3 is CASSYSGWVAEAFF. Written as DNA, the CDR3 is TGTGCCAGCAGTTACTCGGGGTGGGTCGCTGAAGCTTTCTTT.

This sequence joins TRBV2 and TRBJ2-3; 8 bases are shared with TRBD2. There are 15 residues in the CDR3. Germline V gene lookup returns CDR1 SNHLY and CDR2 FYNNEI. J was trimmed by 4 bases and V by 5 bases; bases with no gene match: 8. Here the CDR3 DNA reads TGTGCCAGCAGTTCGAGCGGGAGTTTCGCAGATACGCAGTATTTT. The encoded protein is CASSSSGSFADTQYF.

The V and J genes are TRBV10-3 and TRBJ2-3, with D tentatively TRBD1 or TRBD2 (5 bases each). Germline assignment: CDR1 ENHRY and CDR2 SYGVKD. The CDR3 spans 18 residues. Between the trimmed V and J ends, which lost 4 bases and 2 bases, there was a span of 22 bases. Written as DNA, the CDR3 is TGTGCCATCAGTGCTGGGGGTTGGAGCGGAGATGTCACAGATACGCAGTATTTT. This sequence encodes CAISAGGWSGDVTDTQYF.

V is TRBV11-2 and J is TRBJ1-6; the D gene is possibly TRBD1 (5 bases). This CDR3 is built from 15 residues. Germline V gives CDR1 SGHAT, CDR2 FQNNGV. The V and J ends lost 1 base and 6 bases respectively, with 10 bases between them. The CDR3 nucleotides are TGTGCCAGCAGCTTAGGGACACGGATTAATTCACCCCTCCACTTT. This translates into CASSLGTRINSPLHF. Combining the CDR3 with reference TRBV11-2 and TRBJ1-6 gives the whole variable domain EAGVAQSPRYKIIEKRQSVAFWCNPISGHATLYWYQQILGQGPKLLIQFQNNGVVDDSQLPKDRFSAERLKGVDSTLKIQPAKLEDSAVYLCASSLGTRINSPLHFGNGTRLTVT.